This TCR gamma chain is from a study of γδ T cells in repeated Plasmodium falciparum infection. Across the study: Over 644 days, donors received four mosquito-bite P. falciparum NF54 infections.

TCRdb reprocessed the multiplex PCR reads using CATT. The sample includes 28,000 or so gamma-chain clones, more than 1.4% seen only once; the top ten take approximately 19%. Study-wide findings and caveats: One small rural Malian village, predominantly a single ethnic group, supplied the cohort. In Vdelta2-negative, largely Vdelta1+, gammadelta repertoires, repeated controlled infections appeared to drive clonal selection waves.

Concerning this clone itself: Antigen specificity is unknown. The translation of this DNA and the TCRdb protein of a much larger clone differ at residue 15, probably owing to a read error; the protein shown here is translated from the DNA.

Per the germline V gene, CDR1 is VENAVY and CDR2 is YDSYNSRV. The CDR3 is made up of 17 amino acids. Flow sorting of PBMC yielded separate Vgamma9/Vdelta2+ and Vdelta2-negative gammadelta T cell populations for bulk repertoire analysis. This receptor was taken from a pool of human donors (malaria-infected and uninfected, not separated). The sequenced material came from gamma-delta T cells from blood. The V gene call is TRGV8, and the J gene call is absent. The DNA for the CDR3 is TGTGCCACCTGGGATATCCTCATGAATACCACTGGTTGGTTCAGGATATTT. Protein: CATWDILMNTTGWFRIF.